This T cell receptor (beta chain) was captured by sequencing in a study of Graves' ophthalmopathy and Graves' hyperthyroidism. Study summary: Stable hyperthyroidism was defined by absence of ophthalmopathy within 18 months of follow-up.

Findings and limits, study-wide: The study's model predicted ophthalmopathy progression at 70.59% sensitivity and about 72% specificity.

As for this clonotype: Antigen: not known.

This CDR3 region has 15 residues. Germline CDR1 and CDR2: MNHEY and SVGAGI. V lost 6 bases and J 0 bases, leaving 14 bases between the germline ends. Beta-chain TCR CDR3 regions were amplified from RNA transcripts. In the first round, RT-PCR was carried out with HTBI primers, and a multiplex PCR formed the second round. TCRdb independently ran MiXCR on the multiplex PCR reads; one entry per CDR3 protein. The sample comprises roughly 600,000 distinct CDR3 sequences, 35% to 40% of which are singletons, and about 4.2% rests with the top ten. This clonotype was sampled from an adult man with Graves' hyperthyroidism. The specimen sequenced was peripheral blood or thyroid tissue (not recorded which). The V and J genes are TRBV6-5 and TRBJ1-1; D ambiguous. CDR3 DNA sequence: TGTGCCAGCAGACGTCGGGGAGGAGTGAACACTGAAGCTTTCTTT. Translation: CASRRRGGVNTEAFF.